Listed below are T cell receptor beta chains from one sample, sequenced in a study of blood T cell repertoires in COVID-19. Clones were sequenced by immunoSEQ multiplex PCR, and TCRdb holds only the in-frame ones, with some missing. The repertoire holds about 250,000 clones, more than 85% seen once, with around 0.84% in the top ten. The specimen was peripheral blood. The receptor source for this set is a man aged 25 to 40 with acute or convalescent COVID-19. The CDR3 runs from the conserved cysteine through the conserved F or W. The D gene is left open where the match is weak. A row's size may be missing; if present it is once, few, many or a size class.

CASSLGTGGDYGYTF | TGTGCCAGCAGCCTAGGGACAGGGGGCGACTATGGCTACACCTTC | TRBJ1-2 | TRBV7-3 | TRBD1 | -
CASSPRSGQGNYGYTF | TGTGCCAGCAGCCCTCGGTCCGGACAGGGGAACTATGGCTACACCTTC | TRBJ1-2 | TRBV11-2 | TRBD1 | -
CASSPTYPNYGYTF | TGTGCCAGCAGCCCCACCTATCCGAACTATGGCTACACCTTC | TRBJ1-2 | TRBV6-5 | - | once
CASSPGQNEKLFF | TGTGCCAGCTCACCCGGACAAAATGAAAAACTGTTTTTT | TRBJ1-4 | TRBV18 | - | -
CASSPDRVKGYTF | TGTGCCAGCTCACCGGACAGGGTAAAAGGCTACACCTTC | TRBJ1-2 | TRBV18 | TRBD1 | -
CASKGRVGEKLFF | TGTGCCAGTAAAGGGAGAGTTGGCGAAAAACTGTTTTTT | TRBJ1-4 | TRBV28 | - | -
CASSLAMGSYGYTF | TGCGCCAGCAGCTTGGCAATGGGCAGCTATGGCTACACCTTC | TRBJ1-2 | TRBV5-1 | - | -
CASSLYIGTRAKLFF | TGTGCCAGCAGCTTATATATCGGGACTCGAGCAAAACTGTTTTTT | TRBJ1-4 | TRBV11-2 | - | -
CASSPRPRDEQYF | TGTGCCAGCAGCCCGAGGCCCCGGGACGAGCAGTACTTC | TRBJ2-7 | TRBV7-2 | - | -
CASSFFGGQGYSPLHF | TGTGCCAGCAGTTTCTTCGGCGGACAGGGATATTCACCCCTCCACTTT | TRBJ1-6 | TRBV6-5 | TRBD1 | -
CASSLQGLDRGLHEQYF | TGCGCCAGCAGCTTGCAGGGTTTGGACAGAGGCCTCCACGAGCAGTACTTC | TRBJ2-7 | TRBV5-1 | - | -
CASSFRTGRIYEQYF | TGTGCCAGCAGTTTTAGGACAGGCCGGATCTACGAGCAGTACTTC | TRBJ2-7 | TRBV27 | TRBD1 | -
CASSLEETDTQYF | TGTGCCAGCAGTCTAGAAGAAACAGATACGCAGTATTTT | TRBJ2-3 | TRBV28 | - | -
CATSRDLLDNEQFF | TGTGCCACCAGCAGAGATCTACTCGACAATGAGCAGTTCTTC | TRBJ2-1 | TRBV15 | - | -
CASGLAYPDRTNYGYTF | TGTGCTAGTGGTTTGGCCTACCCGGACAGGACTAACTATGGCTACACCTTC | TRBJ1-2 | TRBV12-5 | TRBD1 | once
CASSLIIRGSYGYTF | TGTGCCAGCAGCCTGATCATCAGGGGGAGCTATGGCTACACCTTC | TRBJ1-2 | TRBV7-9 | TRBD1 | -
CASSQQGIYGYTF | TGTGCCAGCAGCCAGCAGGGGATCTATGGCTACACCTTC | TRBJ1-2 | TRBV3-1/TRBV3-2 | - | -
CASSLEAGSPLHF | TGCGCCAGCAGCTTGGAGGCAGGGTCACCCCTCCACTTT | TRBJ1-6 | TRBV5-1 | - | -
CASSTTSKSYEQYF | TGTGCCAGTAGTACGACAAGTAAATCCTACGAGCAGTACTTC | TRBJ2-7 | TRBV19 | - | -
CASSQEQKPNTEAFF | TGTGCCAGCAGCCAAGAACAGAAACCTAACACTGAAGCTTTCTTT | TRBJ1-1 | TRBV14 | - | few
CASSPPADRSYNEQFF | TGTGCCAGCAGCCCACCCGCTGACAGGTCCTACAATGAGCAGTTCTTC | TRBJ2-1 | TRBV5-4 | - | -
CASSFQGIRDGYTF | TGTGCCAGCAGCTTCCAGGGGATAAGGGATGGCTACACCTTC | TRBJ1-2 | TRBV5-5 | - | -
CASSQDLGRRNEKLFF | TGTGCCAGCAGCCAAGATCTCGGGAGACGTAATGAAAAACTGTTTTTT | TRBJ1-4 | TRBV4-2 | - | once
CASSLQGSLIYGYTF | TGTGCCAGCAGTCTTCAGGGGTCCCTGATCTATGGCTACACCTTC | TRBJ1-2 | TRBV28 | - | -
CASSIGLDKNTEAFF | TGTGCCAGTAGTATCGGTTTGGACAAGAACACTGAAGCTTTCTTT | TRBJ1-1 | TRBV19 | - | -
CASTSTGSNEKLFF | TGTGCCAGCACCTCGACAGGGTCTAATGAAAAACTGTTTTTT | TRBJ1-4 | TRBV28 | TRBD1 | -
CASSGGQGARGYTF | TGTGCCAGCAGCGGCGGACAGGGGGCGCGAGGCTACACCTTC | TRBJ1-2 | TRBV5-5 | TRBD1 | once
CASSQPTGSSPLHF | TGTGCCAGCAGTCAACCAACAGGATCTTCACCCCTCCACTTT | TRBJ1-6 | TRBV6-6 | - | -
CASSVGQGFQPQHF | TGCGCCAGCAGTGTAGGACAGGGATTTCAGCCCCAGCATTTT | TRBJ1-5 | TRBV10-2 | TRBD1 | -
CASSFGTVNEQFF | TGCGCCAGCAGCTTCGGGACAGTTAATGAGCAGTTCTTC | TRBJ2-1 | TRBV5-1 | TRBD1 | -
CASSDGETRFTDTQYF | TGTGCCAGCAGTGACGGTGAGACTAGATTCACAGATACGCAGTATTTT | TRBJ2-3 | TRBV6-1 | - | -
CASSVQVSSGANVLTF | TGCGCCAGCAGCGTGCAGGTCAGCTCTGGGGCCAACGTCCTGACTTTC | TRBJ2-6 | TRBV5-1 | - | -
CASSLVGASYEQYF | TGTGCCAGCAGTTTAGTGGGGGCATCCTACGAGCAGTACTTC | TRBJ2-7 | TRBV27 | - | -
CASSFQRGYLEQYF | TGTGCCAGCAGCTTCCAAAGAGGGTATCTAGAGCAGTACTTC | TRBJ2-7 | TRBV11-2 | - | -
CSVLLGGSNTEAFF | TGCAGCGTCCTATTGGGGGGATCGAACACTGAAGCTTTCTTT | TRBJ1-1 | TRBV29-1 | - | -
CASSLDRGSLNTEAFF | TGCGCCAGCAGCTTGGATCGCGGAAGCTTGAACACTGAAGCTTTCTTT | TRBJ1-1 | TRBV5-1 | - | -
CASSPSSYEQYF | TGTGCCAGCAGCCCCAGCTCCTACGAGCAGTACTTC | TRBJ2-7 | TRBV7-6 | - | few
CATSDSGTGGYEQYF | TGTGCCACCAGTGACTCCGGGACAGGGGGCTACGAGCAGTACTTC | TRBJ2-7 | TRBV24-1 | TRBD1 | -
CASSQDWRTSGRVPYNEQFF | TGTGCCAGCAGCCAAGATTGGCGGACTAGCGGGAGGGTTCCCTACAATGAGCAGTTCTTC | TRBJ2-1 | TRBV3-1/TRBV3-2 | TRBD2 | -
CASNNDRGQNEKLFF | TGTGCCAGCAACAACGACAGGGGGCAAAATGAAAAACTGTTTTTT | TRBJ1-4 | TRBV21-1 | - | -
CASSSGGGNSPLHF | TGTGCCAGCAGTTCGGGAGGAGGCAATTCACCCCTCCACTTT | TRBJ1-6 | TRBV28 | - | -
CASSGEPNLNTEAFF | TGCGCCAGCAGCGGGGAGCCAAATCTGAACACTGAAGCTTTCTTT | TRBJ1-1 | TRBV5-1 | - | -
CASSGATGGNEKLFF | TGTGCCAGCAGCGGGGCGACAGGAGGAAATGAAAAACTGTTTTTT | TRBJ1-4 | TRBV7-9 | - | -
CATSSSGTSGDEQFF | TGTGCCACCAGCTCCTCGGGGACTAGTGGGGATGAGCAGTTCTTC | TRBJ2-1 | TRBV15 | TRBD2 | -
CASSPGDSPLHF | TGCGCCAGCAGCCCGGGGGATTCACCCCTCCACTTT | TRBJ1-6 | TRBV5-1 | - | -
CASSQDSIQQYF | TGTGCCAGCAGCCAAGATTCAATTCAGCAGTACTTC | TRBJ2-7 | TRBV4-2 | - | -
CASRQGYSGNNEQFF | TGTGCCAGCAGACAAGGGTACAGCGGCAACAATGAGCAGTTCTTC | TRBJ2-1 | TRBV3-1/TRBV3-2 | - | -
CASSRHQNIQYF | TGTGCCAGCAGCCGACACCAAAACATTCAGTACTTC | TRBJ2-4 | TRBV3-1/TRBV3-2 | - | -
CASSEPPRVLEQYF | TGTGCCAGCAGTGAGCCTCCGCGGGTGCTAGAGCAGTACTTC | TRBJ2-7 | TRBV6-2/TRBV6-3 | - | -
CASSPLREGLEQYF | TGTGCCAGCTCACCCCTGCGGGAGGGCCTCGAGCAGTACTTC | TRBJ2-7 | TRBV18 | TRBD2 | -
CASSEGGGATDTQYF | TGTGCCAGCAGTGAAGGCGGGGGGGCCACAGATACGCAGTATTTT | TRBJ2-3 | TRBV6-1 | TRBD2 | few
CASSFRDRARYTEAFF | TGTGCCAGCAGTTTTAGGGACAGGGCAAGGTACACTGAAGCTTTCTTT | TRBJ1-1 | TRBV7-2 | TRBD1 | -
CASSLSTSGLVKNEQYF | TGTGCCAGCAGCCTCAGCACTAGCGGGTTGGTCAAGAACGAGCAGTACTTC | TRBJ2-7 | TRBV3-1/TRBV3-2 | TRBD2 | -
CASSQRALPYEQYF | TGTGCCAGCAGCCAGAGGGCCCTTCCCTACGAGCAGTACTTC | TRBJ2-7 | TRBV3-1/TRBV3-2 | - | -
CASSMDRGPQEQYF | TGTGCCAGTAGTATGGACAGGGGTCCCCAGGAGCAGTACTTC | TRBJ2-7 | TRBV19 | TRBD1 | -